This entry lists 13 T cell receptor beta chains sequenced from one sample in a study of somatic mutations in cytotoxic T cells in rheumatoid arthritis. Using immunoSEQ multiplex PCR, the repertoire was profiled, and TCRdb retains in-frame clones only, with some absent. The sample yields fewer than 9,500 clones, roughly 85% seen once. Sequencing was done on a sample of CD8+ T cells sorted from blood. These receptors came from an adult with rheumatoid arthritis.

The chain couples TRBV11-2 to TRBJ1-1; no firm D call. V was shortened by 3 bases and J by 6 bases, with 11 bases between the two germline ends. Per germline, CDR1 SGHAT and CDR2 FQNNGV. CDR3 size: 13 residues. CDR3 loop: CASSFRGVAEAFF. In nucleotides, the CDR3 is TGTGCCAGCAGCTTCCGGGGTGTGGCTGAAGCTTTCTTT.

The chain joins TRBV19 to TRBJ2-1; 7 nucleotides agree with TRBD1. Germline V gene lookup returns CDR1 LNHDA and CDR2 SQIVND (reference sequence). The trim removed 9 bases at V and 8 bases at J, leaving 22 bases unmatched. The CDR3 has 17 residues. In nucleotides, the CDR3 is TGTGCCAGCGATCGACAGGGTTTAGGGGCAGGAGGCGATGAGCAGTTCTTC. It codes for CASDRQGLGAGGDEQFF.

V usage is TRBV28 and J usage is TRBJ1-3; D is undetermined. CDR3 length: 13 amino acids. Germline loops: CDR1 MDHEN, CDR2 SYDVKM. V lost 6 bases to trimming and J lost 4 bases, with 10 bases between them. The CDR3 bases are TGTGCCAGCAGCCCTTTTTCCGGAAACACCATATATTTT. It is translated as CASSPFSGNTIYF.

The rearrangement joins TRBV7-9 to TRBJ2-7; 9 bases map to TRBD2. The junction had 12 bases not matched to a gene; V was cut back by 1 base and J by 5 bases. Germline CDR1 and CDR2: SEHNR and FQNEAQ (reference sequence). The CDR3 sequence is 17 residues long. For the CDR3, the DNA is TGTGCCAGCAGCTTAGGTGGGCTAGCGGGAAGCGGGCACGAGCAGTACTTC. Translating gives CASSLGGLAGSGHEQYF.

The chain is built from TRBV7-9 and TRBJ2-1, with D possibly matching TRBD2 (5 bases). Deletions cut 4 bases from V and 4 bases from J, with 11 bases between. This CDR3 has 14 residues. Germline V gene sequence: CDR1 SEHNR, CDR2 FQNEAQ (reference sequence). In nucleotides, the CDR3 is TGTGCCAGCAGCTCCGTGAGCGGATACAATGAGCAGTTCTTC. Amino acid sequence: CASSSVSGYNEQFF.

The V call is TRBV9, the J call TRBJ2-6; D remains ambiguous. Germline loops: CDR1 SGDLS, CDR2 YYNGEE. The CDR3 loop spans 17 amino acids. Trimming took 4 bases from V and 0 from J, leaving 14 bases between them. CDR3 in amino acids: CASSPWGISSGANVLTF. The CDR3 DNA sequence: TGTGCCAGCAGCCCGTGGGGTATAAGCTCTGGGGCCAACGTCCTGACTTTC.

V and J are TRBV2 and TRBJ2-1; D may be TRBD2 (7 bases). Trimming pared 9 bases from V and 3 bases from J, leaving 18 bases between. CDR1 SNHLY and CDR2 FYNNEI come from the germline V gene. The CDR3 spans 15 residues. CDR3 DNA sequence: TGTGCCAGACGAGGGGGGAGGGCCAACTACAATGAGCAGTTCTTC. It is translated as CARRGGRANYNEQFF.

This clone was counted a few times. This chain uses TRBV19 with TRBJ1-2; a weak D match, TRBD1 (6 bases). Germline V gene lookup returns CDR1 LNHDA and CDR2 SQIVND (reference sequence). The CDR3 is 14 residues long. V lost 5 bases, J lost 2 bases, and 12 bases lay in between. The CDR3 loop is CASSWNRANYGYTF. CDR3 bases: TGTGCCAGTAGTTGGAACAGGGCAAACTATGGCTACACCTTC.

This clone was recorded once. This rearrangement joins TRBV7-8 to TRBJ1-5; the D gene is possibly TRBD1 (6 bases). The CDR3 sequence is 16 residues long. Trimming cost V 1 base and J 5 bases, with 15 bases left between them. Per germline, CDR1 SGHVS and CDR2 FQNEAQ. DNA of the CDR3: TGTGCCAGCAGCTTAGAGGGGGGGTGGGGGTATCAGCCCCAGCATTTT. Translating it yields CASSLEGGWGYQPQHF.

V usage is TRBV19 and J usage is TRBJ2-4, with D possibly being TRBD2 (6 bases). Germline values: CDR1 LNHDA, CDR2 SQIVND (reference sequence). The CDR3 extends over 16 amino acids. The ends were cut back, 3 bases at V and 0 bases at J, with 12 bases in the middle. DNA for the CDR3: TGTGCCAGTAGTATTCGGAGGGGTTTAGCCAAAAACATTCAGTACTTC. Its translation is CASSIRRGLAKNIQYF.

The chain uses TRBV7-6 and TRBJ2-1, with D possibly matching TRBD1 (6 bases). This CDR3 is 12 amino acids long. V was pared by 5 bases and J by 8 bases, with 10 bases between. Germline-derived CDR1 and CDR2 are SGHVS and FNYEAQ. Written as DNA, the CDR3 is TGTGCCAGCAGCCATGAGGGGGATGAGCAGTTCTTC. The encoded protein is CASSHEGDEQFF.

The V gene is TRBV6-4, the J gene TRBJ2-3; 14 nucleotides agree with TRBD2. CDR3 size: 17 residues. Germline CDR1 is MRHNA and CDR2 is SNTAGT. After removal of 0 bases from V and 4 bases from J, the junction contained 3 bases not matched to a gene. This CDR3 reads CASSDSTSGGAPDTQYF. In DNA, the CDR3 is TGTGCCAGCAGTGACTCGACTAGCGGGGGGGCCCCAGATACGCAGTATTTT.

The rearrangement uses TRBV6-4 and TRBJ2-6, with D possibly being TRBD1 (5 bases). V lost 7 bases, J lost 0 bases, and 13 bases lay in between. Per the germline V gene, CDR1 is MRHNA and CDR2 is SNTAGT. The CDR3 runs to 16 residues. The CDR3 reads CASTDSQSSGANVLTF. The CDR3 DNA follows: TGTGCCAGCACCGACAGTCAGAGCTCTGGGGCCAACGTCCTGACTTTC.